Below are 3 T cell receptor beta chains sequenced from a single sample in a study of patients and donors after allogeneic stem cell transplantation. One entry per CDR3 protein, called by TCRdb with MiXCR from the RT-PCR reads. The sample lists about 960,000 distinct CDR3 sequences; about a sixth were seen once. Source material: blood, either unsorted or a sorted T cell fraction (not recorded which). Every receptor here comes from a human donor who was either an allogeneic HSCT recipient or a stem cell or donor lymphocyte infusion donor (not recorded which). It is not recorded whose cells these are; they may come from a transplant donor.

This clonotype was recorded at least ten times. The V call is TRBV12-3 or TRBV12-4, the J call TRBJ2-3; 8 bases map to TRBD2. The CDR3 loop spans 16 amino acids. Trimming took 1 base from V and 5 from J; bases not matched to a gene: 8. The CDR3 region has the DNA TGTGCCAGCAGTTTAGGACAGTACCGGGGGGGAGATACGCAGTATTTT. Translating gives CASSLGQYRGGDTQYF.

CDR3 amino acids: CASSDRNRGNTEAFF. CDR3 DNA: TGTGCCAGCAGTGACCGAAACAGGGGAAACACTGAAGCTTTCTTT. The rearrangement joins TRBV2 to TRBJ1-1; 7 bases match TRBD1. Looked up from germline, CDR1 is SNHLY and CDR2 is FYNNEI. The CDR3 is 15 residues long. The trim removed 3 bases at V and 2 bases at J, leaving 6 bases unmatched.

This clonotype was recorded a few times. The CDR3 coding sequence is TGTGCCAGCAGTTACGGGGGTATGGAGACCCAGTACTTC. Translated, it gives CASSYGGMETQYF. The J gene is TRBJ2-5, the V gene TRBV6-5, with D perhaps given as TRBD1 or TRBD2 (5 bases each). The CDR3 is 13 residues long. V was pared by 2 bases and J by 5 bases, with 9 bases between. CDR1 and CDR2 (germline): MNHEY, SVGAGI.